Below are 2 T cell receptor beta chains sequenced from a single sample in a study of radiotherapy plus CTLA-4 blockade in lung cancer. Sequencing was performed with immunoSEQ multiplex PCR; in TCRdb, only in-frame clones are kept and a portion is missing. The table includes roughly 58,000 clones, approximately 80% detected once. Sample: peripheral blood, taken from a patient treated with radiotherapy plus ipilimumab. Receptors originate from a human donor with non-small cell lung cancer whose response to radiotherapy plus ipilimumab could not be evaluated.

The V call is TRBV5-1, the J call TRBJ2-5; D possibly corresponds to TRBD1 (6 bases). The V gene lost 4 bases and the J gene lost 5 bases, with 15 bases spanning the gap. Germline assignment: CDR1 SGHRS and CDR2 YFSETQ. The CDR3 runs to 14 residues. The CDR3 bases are TGCGCCAGCAGCCTAAACAGGGCCGGGGAGACCCAGTACTTC. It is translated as CASSLNRAGETQYF.

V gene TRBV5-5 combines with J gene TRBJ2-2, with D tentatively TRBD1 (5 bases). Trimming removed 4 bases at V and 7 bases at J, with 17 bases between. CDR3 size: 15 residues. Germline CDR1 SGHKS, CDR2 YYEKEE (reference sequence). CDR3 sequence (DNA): TGTGCCAGCAGCAGCATCCAGGGTGGAATCGGGGAGCTGTTTTTT. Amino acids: CASSSIQGGIGELFF.